What follows describes a single T cell receptor beta chain. The target antigen is unknown. The data originate from a study of T cells in Graves' hyperthyroidism and ophthalmopathy. Study-level points and caveats: Through a model of 13 V-J features, ophthalmopathy was separated from stable hyperthyroidism. Blood shared most expanded thyroid clonotypes above 0.001.

Amplified TCR beta CDR3 regions derived from RNA transcripts. HTBI primers were the set used in a first-round RT-PCR of the TCR CDR3. TCRdb reprocessed the multiplex PCR reads with MiXCR, giving one entry per CDR3 protein. The repertoire holds 600,000 or so distinct CDR3 sequences, more than 45% seen once, with about 8.2% in the top ten. The germline V gene encodes CDR1 ENHRY and CDR2 SYGVKD. Trimming took off 5 bases at V and 5 bases at J, with 15 bases between the two ends. CDR3 length: 14 amino acids. The source is a woman aged 18 to 35 with Graves' hyperthyroidism. The J gene is TRBJ2-5, the V gene TRBV10-3; D possibly corresponds to TRBD1 (6 bases). The specimen was peripheral blood or thyroid tissue (not recorded which). The CDR3 nucleotides are TGTGCCATCAGTTCACCAGGGGAGAGCGAGACCCAGTACTTC. It codes for CAISSPGESETQYF.